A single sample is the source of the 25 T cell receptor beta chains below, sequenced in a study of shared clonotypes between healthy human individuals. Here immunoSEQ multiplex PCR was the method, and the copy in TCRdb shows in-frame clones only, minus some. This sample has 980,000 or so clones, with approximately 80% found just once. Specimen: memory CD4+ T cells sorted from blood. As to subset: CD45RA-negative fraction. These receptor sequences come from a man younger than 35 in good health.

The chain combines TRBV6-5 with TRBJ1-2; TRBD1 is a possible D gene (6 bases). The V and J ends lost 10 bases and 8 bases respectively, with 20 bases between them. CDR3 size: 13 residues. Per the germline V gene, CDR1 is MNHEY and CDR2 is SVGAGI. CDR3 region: CATQSTGIGGYTF. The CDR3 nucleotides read TGTGCCACCCAGTCCACAGGGATAGGGGGCTACACCTTC.

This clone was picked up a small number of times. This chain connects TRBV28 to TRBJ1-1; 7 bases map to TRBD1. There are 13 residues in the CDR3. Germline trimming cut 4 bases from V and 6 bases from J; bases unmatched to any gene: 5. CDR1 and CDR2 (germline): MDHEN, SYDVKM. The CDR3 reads CASSYDRVAEAFF. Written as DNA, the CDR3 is TGTGCCAGCAGTTACGACAGGGTCGCTGAAGCTTTCTTT.

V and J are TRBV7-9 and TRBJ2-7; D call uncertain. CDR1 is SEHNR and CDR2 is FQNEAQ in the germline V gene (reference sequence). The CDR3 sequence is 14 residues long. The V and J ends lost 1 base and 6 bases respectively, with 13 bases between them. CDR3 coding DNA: TGTGCCAGCAGCTTAGATGGAATTTTCTCCGAGCAGTACTTC. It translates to CASSLDGIFSEQYF.

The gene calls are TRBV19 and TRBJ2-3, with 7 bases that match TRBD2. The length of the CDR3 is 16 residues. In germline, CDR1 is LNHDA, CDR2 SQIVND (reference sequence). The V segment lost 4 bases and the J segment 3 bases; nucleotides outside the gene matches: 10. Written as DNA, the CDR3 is TGTGCCAGTAGTAACAGACTAGCTGGGGGAACAGATACGCAGTATTTT. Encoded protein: CASSNRLAGGTDTQYF.

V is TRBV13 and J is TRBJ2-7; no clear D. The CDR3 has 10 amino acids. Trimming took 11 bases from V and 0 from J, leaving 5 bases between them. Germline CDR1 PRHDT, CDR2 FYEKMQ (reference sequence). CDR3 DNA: TGTGCCGGCATCTCCTACGAGCAGTACTTC. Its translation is CAGISYEQYF.

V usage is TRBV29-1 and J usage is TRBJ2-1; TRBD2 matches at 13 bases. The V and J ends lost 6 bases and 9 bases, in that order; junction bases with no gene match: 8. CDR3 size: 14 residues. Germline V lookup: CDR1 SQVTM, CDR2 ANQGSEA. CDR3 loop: CSVRTSGRRGEQFF. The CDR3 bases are TGCAGCGTCCGGACTAGCGGGAGACGGGGTGAGCAGTTCTTC.

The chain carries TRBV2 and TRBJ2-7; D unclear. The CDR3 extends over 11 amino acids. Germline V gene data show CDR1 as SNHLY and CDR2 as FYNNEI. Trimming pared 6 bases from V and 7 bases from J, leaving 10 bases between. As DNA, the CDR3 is TGTGCCAGCAGGGTTTTATGGGAGCAGTACTTC. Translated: CASRVLWEQYF.

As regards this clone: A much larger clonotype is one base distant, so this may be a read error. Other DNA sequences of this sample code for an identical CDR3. This CDR3 is CAISDRDNSPLHF. CDR3 nucleotide sequence: TGTGCCATCAGTGACAGGGATAATTCACCCCTCCACTTT. This chain connects TRBV10-3 to TRBJ1-6, with a weak D call TRBD1 (5 bases). CDR1 is ENHRY and CDR2 is SYGVKD in the germline V gene. Trimming took 3 bases from V and 5 from J, leaving 5 bases between them. The CDR3 loop spans 13 amino acids.

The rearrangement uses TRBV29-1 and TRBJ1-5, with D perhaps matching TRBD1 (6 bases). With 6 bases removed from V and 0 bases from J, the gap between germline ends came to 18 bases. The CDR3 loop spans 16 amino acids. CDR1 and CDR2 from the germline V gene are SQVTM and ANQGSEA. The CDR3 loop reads CSVTQGSAASNQPQHF. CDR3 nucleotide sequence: TGCAGCGTAACGCAGGGGAGCGCGGCTAGCAATCAGCCCCAGCATTTT.

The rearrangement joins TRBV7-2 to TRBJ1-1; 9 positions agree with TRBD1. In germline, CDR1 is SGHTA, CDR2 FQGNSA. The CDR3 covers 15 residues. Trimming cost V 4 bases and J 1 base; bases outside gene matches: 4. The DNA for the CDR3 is TGTGCCAGCAGCTACGAGGGACAGGGGAACACTGAAGCTTTCTTT. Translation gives CASSYEGQGNTEAFF.

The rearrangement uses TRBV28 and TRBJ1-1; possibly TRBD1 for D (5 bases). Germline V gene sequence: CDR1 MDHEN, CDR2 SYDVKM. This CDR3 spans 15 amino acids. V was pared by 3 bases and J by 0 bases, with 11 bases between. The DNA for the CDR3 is TGTGCCAGCAGTTTCCCCGGGGCCGTGAACACTGAAGCTTTCTTT. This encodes CASSFPGAVNTEAFF.

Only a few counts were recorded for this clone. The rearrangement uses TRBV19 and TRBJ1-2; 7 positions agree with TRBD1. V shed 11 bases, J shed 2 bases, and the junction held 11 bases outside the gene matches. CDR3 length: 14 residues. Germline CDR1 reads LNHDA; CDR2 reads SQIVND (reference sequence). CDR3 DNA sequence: TGTGCCGTTTCTACAGGGGCCGCGAACTATGGCTACACCTTC. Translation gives CAVSTGAANYGYTF. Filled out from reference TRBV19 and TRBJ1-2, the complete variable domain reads DGGITQSPKYLFRKEGQNVTLSCEQNLNHDAMYWYRQDPGQGLRLIYYSQIVNDFQKGDIAEGYSVSREKKESFPLTVTSAQKNPTAFYLCAVSTGAANYGYTFGSGTRLTVV.

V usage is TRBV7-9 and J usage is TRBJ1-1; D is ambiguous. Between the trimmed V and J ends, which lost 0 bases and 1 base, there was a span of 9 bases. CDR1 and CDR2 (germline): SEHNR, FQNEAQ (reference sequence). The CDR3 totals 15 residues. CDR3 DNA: TGTGCCAGCAGCTTAGCGAGTGGCACGAACACTGAAGCTTTCTTT. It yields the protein CASSLASGTNTEAFF.

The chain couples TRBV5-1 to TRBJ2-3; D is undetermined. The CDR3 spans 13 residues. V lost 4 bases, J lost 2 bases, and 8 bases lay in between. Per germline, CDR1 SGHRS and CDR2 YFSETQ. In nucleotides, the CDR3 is TGCGCCAGCAGCACTGGGCCCACAGATACGCAGTATTTT. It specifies CASSTGPTDTQYF.

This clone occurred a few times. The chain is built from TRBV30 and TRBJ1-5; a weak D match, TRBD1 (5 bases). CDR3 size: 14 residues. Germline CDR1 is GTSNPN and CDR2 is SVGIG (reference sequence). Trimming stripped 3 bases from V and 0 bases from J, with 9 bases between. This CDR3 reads CAWSFTGSNQPQHF. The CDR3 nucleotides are TGTGCCTGGAGCTTCACAGGTAGCAATCAGCCCCAGCATTTT.

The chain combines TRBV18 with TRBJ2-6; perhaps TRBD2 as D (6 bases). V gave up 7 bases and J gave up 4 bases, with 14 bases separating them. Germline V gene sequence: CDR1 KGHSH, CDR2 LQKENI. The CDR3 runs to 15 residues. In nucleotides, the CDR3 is TGTGCCAGCTGGGGAGGAGGACCCGGGGCCAACGTCCTGACTTTC. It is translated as CASWGGGPGANVLTF.

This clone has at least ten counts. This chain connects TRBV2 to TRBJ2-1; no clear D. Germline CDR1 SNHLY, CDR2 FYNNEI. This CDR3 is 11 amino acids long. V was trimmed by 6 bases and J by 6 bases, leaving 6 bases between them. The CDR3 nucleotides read TGTGCCAGCAGCATCCTCAATGAGCAGTTCTTC. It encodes CASSILNEQFF.

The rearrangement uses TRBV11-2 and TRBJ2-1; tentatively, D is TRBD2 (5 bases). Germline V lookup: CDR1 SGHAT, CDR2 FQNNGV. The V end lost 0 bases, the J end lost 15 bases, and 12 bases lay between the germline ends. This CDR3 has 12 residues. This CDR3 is CASSLDLGSRFF. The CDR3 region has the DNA TGTGCCAGCAGCTTAGATCTGGGGAGTCGGTTCTTC.

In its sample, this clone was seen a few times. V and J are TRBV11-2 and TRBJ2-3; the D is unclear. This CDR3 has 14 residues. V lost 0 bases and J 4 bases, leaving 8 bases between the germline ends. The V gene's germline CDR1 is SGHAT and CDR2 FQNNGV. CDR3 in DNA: TGTGCCAGCAGCTTAGATCGTTACTCAGATACGCAGTATTTT. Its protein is CASSLDRYSDTQYF.

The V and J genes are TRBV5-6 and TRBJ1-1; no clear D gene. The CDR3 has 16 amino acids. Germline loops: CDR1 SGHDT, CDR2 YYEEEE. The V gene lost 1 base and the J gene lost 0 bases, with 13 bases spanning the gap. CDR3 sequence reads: CASSLRLVAMNTEAFF. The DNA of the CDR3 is TGTGCCAGCAGCTTGCGTCTAGTAGCCATGAACACTGAAGCTTTCTTT.

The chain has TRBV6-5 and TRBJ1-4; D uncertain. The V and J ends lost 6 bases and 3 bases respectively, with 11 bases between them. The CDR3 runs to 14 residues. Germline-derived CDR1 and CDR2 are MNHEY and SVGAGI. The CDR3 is CASRSTAPNEKLFF. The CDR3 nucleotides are TGTGCCAGCAGGTCGACGGCCCCTAATGAAAAACTGTTTTTT.

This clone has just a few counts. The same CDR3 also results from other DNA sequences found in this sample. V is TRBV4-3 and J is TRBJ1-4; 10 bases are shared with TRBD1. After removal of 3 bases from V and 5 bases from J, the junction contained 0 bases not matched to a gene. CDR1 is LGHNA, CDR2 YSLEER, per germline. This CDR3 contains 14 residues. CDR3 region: CASSQDRGNEKLFF. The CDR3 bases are TGCGCCAGCAGCCAGGACAGGGGGAATGAAAAACTGTTTTTT.

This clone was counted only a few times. The CDR3 coding sequence is TGTGCCATCATTGGTTCCGGGGGTACCGGGGAGCTGTTTTTT. Translation gives CAIIGSGGTGELFF. The chain carries TRBV10-3 and TRBJ2-2, with a possible D match to TRBD2 (6 bases). Per germline, CDR1 ENHRY and CDR2 SYGVKD. The CDR3 is 14 residues long. V lost 7 bases and J lost 5, with 14 bases in between.

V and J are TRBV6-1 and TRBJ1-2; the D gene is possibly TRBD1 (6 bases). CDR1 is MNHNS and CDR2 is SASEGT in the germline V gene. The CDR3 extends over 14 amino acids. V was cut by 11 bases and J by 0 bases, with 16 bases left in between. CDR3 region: CASATGSANYGYTF. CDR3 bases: TGTGCCTCGGCGACAGGTTCAGCTAACTATGGCTACACCTTC.

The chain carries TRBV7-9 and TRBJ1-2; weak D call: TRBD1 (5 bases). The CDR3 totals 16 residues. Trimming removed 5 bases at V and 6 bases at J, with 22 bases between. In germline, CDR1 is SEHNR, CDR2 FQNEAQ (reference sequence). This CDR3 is CASSQRAAGPGHGYTF. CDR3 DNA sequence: TGTGCCAGCAGCCAGAGGGCGGCAGGGCCGGGACATGGCTACACCTTC.